This T cell receptor beta chain comes out of a study of shared clonotypes between healthy human individuals. V was pared by 6 bases and J by 0 bases, with 5 bases between. Germline V gene data show CDR1 as MGHRA and CDR2 as YSYEKL. CDR3 size: 13 residues. Produced via immunoSEQ multiplex PCR; TCRdb's table is partial and in-frame only. The repertoire holds around 1.1 million clones, with 60% to 85% as singletons. Specimen: memory CD4+ T cells from PBMCs. Subset of the sample: CD45RA-negative fraction. This chain connects TRBV4-1 to TRBJ1-4, with D uncertain. This TCR came from a man aged 18-30 years in good health. Some clones in this sample may be carry-over from other donors' samples. The CDR3 reads CASRSATNEKLFF. Here the CDR3 DNA reads TGCGCCAGCAGGAGTGCAACTAATGAAAAACTGTTTTTT.